This T cell receptor beta chain was captured in a study of blood T cell repertoires in COVID-19 (dated by TCRdb to between 2020 and 2021). Context from the whole study: Samples covering the acute and convalescent phases of COVID-19 were provided by collaborators in the United States, Italy and Spain. The prospective study material was composed of cDNA or gDNA derived from T cells, B-cell-depleted T cells, or PBMCs. Deeply sampled blood TCRbeta repertoires from subjects exposed to, actively infected with, or recovered from COVID-19 were included in the dataset. A freely available public database, intended as a resource for researchers studying the immune response to SARS-CoV-2, is where the repertoires were released. Samples came from the ongoing ImmuneRACE study (first 160 participants) plus 1,254 subjects from 6 global collaborators. Sample metadata almost always included a de-identified subject ID, COVID-19 status, age in years and sex. Where available, HLA class I and class II types were taken from metadata supplied by the sample provider and were not determined by assay-based typing.

Each collaborating institution followed its own protocols to collect whole blood in K2EDTA tubes. For TCRbeta analysis, collaborators shipped samples in one of three forms: frozen whole blood, isolated PBMCs, or DNA extracted from either of those sample types. The immunoSEQ Assay, a bias-controlled multiplex PCR, was used to amplify TCRbeta CDR3 regions from genomic DNA. On the study's bioinformatics: Within the assay, amplification of reference gene primers was used to estimate how many nucleated cells each sample contained. To quantify the absolute abundance of each unique TCRbeta CDR3 rearrangement, sequence reads were collapsed and filtered. For each sample, productive Simpson clonality was calculated by taking the square root of Simpson's diversity index across productive rearrangements. The clones in this table, taken by TCRdb from immuneACCESS, are in-frame only. Not every clone is retained; where verified, under half of the shortfall comes from an unresolved V gene, and the cause of the rest is unknown. The DNA gave D and trimming, while V, J and clone size come from that table. The table for this sample lists roughly 100,000 clones; approximately 91% of them were counted only once. The biggest ten clones account for 4.2% of the sample.

The germline V gene (reference sequence) provides CDR1 MNHEY and CDR2 SMNVEV. Ends trimmed: V by 6 bases, J by 4 bases; bases unmatched to a gene: 16. The CDR3, from cysteine to phenylalanine, totals 20 residues. The retained sequence is limited to the CDR3, 60 bases, with the frame set at the first base. Study-level results and caveats: The amount of clinical and demographic metadata varied by source and participant and was provided uncurated.

Notes on this clone: The antigen it recognizes is unknown. No base quality values were provided; no much bigger clone lies one nucleotide off.

This TCR was recovered from a man between 18 and 35 years old with acute or convalescent COVID-19. Sequencing was carried out using peripheral blood. The chain is assembled from TRBV27 and TRBJ2-2; TRBD2 fits 14 bases in the junction. For the CDR3, the sequence is CASSSPSTSGGAGLTGELFF. The DNA sequence is TGTGCCAGCAGCTCTCCGTCGACTAGCGGGGGGGCAGGCCTCACCGGGGAGCTGTTTTTT.